Detailed here is one TCR beta chain. No antigen is known for it. Trimming pared 3 bases from V and 4 bases from J, leaving 12 bases between. Looked up from germline, CDR1 is SGHAT and CDR2 is FQNNGV. The CDR3 contains 15 residues. These data come from a study of graft-versus-host responses after intestinal transplantation. Background on the study: After anti-thymocyte globulin induction, recipients took tacrolimus and steroids for three to four years. Findings and limits, study-wide: The study associated peak circulating GvH clone levels with early post-transplant HvG declines. In recipient marrow, GvH clones were found, and some appeared first in ileum or blood.

Repertoires were generated with immunoSEQ multiplex PCR, while TCRdb's copy carries only in-frame clones and drops some. The table records 90,000 to 100,000 clones, 75% to 95% of them present only once. The chain links TRBV11-2 to TRBJ2-2; weak D call: TRBD1 (6 bases). Material: unstimulated CD8+ T cells sorted from spleen or lymph node cells, obtained before intestinal transplant. The TCR originated in a human donor who received an intestinal transplant. CDR3 in DNA: TGTGCCAGCAGCTTGGTGGGGGCGCCCACCGGGGAGCTGTTTTTT. It codes for CASSLVGAPTGELFF. The full variable domain, its missing parts supplied by reference TRBV11-2 and TRBJ2-2, is EAGVAQSPRYKIIEKRQSVAFWCNPISGHATLYWYQQILGQGPKLLIQFQNNGVVDDSQLPKDRFSAERLKGVDSTLKIQPAKLEDSAVYLCASSLVGAPTGELFFGEGSRLTVL.